This T cell receptor beta chain emerged from a study of blood T cell repertoires in COVID-19. This CDR3 region has 15 residues. Germline V lookup: CDR1 GTSNPN, CDR2 SVGIG (reference sequence). V lost 2 bases to trimming and J lost 0 bases, with 11 bases between them. This clone showed up just a few times. Authors' data handling: How many nucleated cells were present was estimated from reference gene primer amplification. Profiled with immunoSEQ multiplex PCR; TCRdb holds only in-frame clones, not every one. V, J and clone size derive from that table, while D and trimming were established from the DNA sequence. Of some 40,000 clones listed, around 90% are singletons.

The chain is built from TRBV30 and TRBJ1-3; D not resolved. Sample: peripheral blood. This receptor was obtained from a woman aged 25 to 45 in a cohort sampled during active COVID-19. The CDR3 sequence is CAWSKMRLSGNTIYF. DNA of the CDR3: TGTGCCTGGAGTAAGATGCGACTCTCTGGAAACACCATATATTTT. The full variable domain, its missing parts supplied by reference TRBV30 and TRBJ1-3, is SQTIHQWPATLVQPVGSPLSLECTVEGTSNPNLYWYRQAAGRGLQLLFYSVGIGQISSEVPQNLSASRPQDRQFILSSKKLLLSDSGFYLCAWSKMRLSGNTIYFGEGSWLTVV.